This record looks at one T cell receptor beta chain sequence and its context. The antigen remains undetermined. The entry originates in a study of cytomegalovirus exposure and HLA in healthy donors. Study-level points and caveats: Listed as cytomegalovirus-associated were over 150 TCR beta chains.

The table came from immunoSEQ multiplex PCR; TCRdb's copy has only in-frame clones and leaves some out. The data show roughly 130,000 clones, almost 90% seen once. Sequenced material: PBMCs. This clonotype was sampled from a man aged 25-45 years in good health and CMV-seronegative.

The CDR3 is CASSSPRDSGANVLTF. The CDR3 region has the DNA TGTGCCAGCAGTTCCCCGAGAGACTCTGGGGCCAACGTCCTGACTTTC. This chain connects TRBV27 to TRBJ2-6; D uncertain. The germline V gene encodes CDR1 MNHEY and CDR2 SMNVEV (reference sequence). The CDR3 consists of 16 residues. The V gene lost 4 bases and the J gene lost 0 bases, with 10 bases spanning the gap. Using reference TRBV27 and TRBJ2-6 for the parts outside the CDR3, the full variable domain is EAQVTQNPRYLITVTGKKLTVTCSQNMNHEYMSWYRQDPGLGLRQIYYSMNVEVTDKGDVPEGYKVSRKEKRNFPLILESPSPNQTSLYFCASSSPRDSGANVLTFGAGSRLTVL.